This T cell receptor beta chain was identified during a study of post-analysis software for immune sequencing data. Study-level background: Courses of disease covered relapsing-remitting, secondary progressive and progressive-relapsing multiple sclerosis. Notes on the study in general: Among 4 or 5 TRBV segments more frequent in patients than controls were TRBV5-6, TRBV5-1 and TRBV20-1.

CDR1 and CDR2 from the germline V gene are MNHEY and SVGEGT. V gave up 6 bases and J gave up 13 bases; unmatched junction bases: 12. CDR3 length: 15 residues. Included in the TCR beta cDNA libraries were unique molecular identifiers. TCRdb reanalysed the PCR reads using MiXCR and keeps one entry per CDR3 protein. The table records roughly 800,000 distinct CDR3 sequences, just under 30% of them present only once. To note about this clonotype: No antigen is known for it.

The chain couples TRBV6-2 or TRBV6-3 to TRBJ2-4, with TRBD2 matching over 13 bases. Source material: blood. The receptor was isolated from a girl under 18 with multiple sclerosis. The CDR3 DNA follows: TGTGCCAGCAGGCAACTTGGACTAGCGGGAGATGAGCAGTACTTC. It translates to CASRQLGLAGDEQYF.